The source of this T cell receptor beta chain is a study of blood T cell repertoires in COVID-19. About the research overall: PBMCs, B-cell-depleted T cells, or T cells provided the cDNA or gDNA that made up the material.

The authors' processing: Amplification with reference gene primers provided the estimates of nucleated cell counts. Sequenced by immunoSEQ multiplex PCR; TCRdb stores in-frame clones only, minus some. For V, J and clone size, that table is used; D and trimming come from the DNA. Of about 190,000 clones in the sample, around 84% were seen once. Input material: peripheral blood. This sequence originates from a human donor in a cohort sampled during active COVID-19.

The CDR3 bases are TGTGCCAGCAGACTACAGGGGCCTAATGAAAAACTGTTTTTT. Translating it yields CASRLQGPNEKLFF. This chain uses TRBV28 with TRBJ1-4, with 7 nucleotides matching TRBD1. The CDR3 length is 14 residues. The trim removed 6 bases at V and 3 bases at J, leaving 4 bases unmatched. The V gene's germline CDR1 is MDHEN and CDR2 SYDVKM.